The TCR beta chain described here comes from a study of Ad26.COV2.S vaccination and SARS-CoV-2 variants. V shed 1 base and J shed 7 bases, with 12 bases lying between them. The CDR3 is 14 amino acids. The germline gives CDR1 SGHRS, CDR2 YFSETQ. General study findings and limits: Assessments of TCR breadth and depth may have underestimated the total T cell responses. Spike-specific TCR breadth ran higher among vaccine recipients than placebo recipients.

Repertoires were generated with immunoSEQ multiplex PCR, while TCRdb's copy carries only in-frame clones and drops some. The sample carries about 350,000 clones, 85% to 90% recorded once. Points on this clone: Its matching antigen is unknown.

Described treatment: approximately 18 received Ad26.COV2.S at low or high dose, single or two shots; about 5 received placebo; per-sample allocation not given. Day 63 after the first injection of vaccine or placebo was the sampling time. An adult aged 18-55 years in Boston served as the donor. Vaccination used an Ad26 vector expressing Wuhan-strain SARS-CoV-2 spike. The V and J genes are TRBV5-1 and TRBJ2-1; D is uncertain. The TCR originated in a person aged 18-60 years who received the Ad26.COV2.S COVID-19 vaccine or a placebo. This material consisted of peripheral blood, taken in a trial of Ad26.COV2.S vaccine versus placebo. In DNA form, the CDR3 reads TGCGCCAGCAGCTTGCCGGGTTCGGATAATGAGCAGTTCTTC. Its protein is CASSLPGSDNEQFF.